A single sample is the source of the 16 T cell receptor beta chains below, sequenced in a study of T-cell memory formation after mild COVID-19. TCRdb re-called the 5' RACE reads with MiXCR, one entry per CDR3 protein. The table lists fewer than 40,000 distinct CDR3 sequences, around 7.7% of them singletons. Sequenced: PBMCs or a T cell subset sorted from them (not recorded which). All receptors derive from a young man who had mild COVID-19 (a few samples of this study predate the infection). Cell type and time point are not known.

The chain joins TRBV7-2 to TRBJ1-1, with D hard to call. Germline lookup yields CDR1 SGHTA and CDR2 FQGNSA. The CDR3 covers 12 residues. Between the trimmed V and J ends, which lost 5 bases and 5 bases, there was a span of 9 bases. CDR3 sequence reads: CASSPAMTEAFF. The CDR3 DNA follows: TGTGCCAGCAGCCCGGCGATGACTGAAGCTTTCTTT.

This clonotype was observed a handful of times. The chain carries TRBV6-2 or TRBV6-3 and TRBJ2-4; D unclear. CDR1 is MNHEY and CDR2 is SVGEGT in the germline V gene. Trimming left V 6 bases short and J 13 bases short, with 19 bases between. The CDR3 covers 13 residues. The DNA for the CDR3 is TGTGCCAGCAGCCCCTCGGAGCCGGCTTACCAGTACTTC. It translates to CASSPSEPAYQYF.

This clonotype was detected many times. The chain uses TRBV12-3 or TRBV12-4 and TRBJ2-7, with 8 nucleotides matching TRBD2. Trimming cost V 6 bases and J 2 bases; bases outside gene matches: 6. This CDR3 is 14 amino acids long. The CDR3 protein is CASRTAGGAYEQYF. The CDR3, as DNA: TGTGCCAGCAGAACCGCGGGGGGCGCCTACGAGCAGTACTTC.

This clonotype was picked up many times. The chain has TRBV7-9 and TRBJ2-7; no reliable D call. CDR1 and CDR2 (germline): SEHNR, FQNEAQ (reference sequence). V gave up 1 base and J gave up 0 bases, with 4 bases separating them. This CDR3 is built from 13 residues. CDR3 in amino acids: CASSLGVSYEQYV. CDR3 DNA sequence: TGTGCCAGCAGCTTAGGGGTCTCCTACGAGCAGTACGTC.

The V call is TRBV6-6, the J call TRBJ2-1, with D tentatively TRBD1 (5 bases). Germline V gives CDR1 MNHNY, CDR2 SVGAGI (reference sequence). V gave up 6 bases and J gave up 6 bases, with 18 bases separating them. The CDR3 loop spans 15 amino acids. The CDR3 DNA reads TGTGCCAGCAGAGAATCAGGGTCCTCCACCAATGAGCAGTTCTTC. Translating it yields CASRESGSSTNEQFF.

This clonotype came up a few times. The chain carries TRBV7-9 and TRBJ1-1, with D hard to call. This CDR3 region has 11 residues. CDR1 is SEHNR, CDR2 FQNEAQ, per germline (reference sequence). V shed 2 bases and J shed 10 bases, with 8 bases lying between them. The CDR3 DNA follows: TGTGCCAGCAGCTTACTGGTTAGAGCTTTCTTT. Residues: CASSLLVRAFF.

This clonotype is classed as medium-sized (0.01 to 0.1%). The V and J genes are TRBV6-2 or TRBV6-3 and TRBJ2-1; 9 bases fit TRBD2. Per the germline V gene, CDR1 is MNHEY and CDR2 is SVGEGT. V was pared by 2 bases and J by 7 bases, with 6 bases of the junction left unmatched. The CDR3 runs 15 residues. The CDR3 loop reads CASSYEVAGANEQFF. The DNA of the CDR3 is TGTGCCAGCAGTTACGAGGTAGCGGGGGCAAATGAGCAGTTCTTC.

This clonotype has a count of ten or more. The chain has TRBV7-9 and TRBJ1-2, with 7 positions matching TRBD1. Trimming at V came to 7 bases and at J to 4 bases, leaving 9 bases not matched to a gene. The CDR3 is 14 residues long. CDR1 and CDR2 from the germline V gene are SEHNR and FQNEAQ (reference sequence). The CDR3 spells CASTTPTGPYGYTF. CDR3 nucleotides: TGTGCCAGCACCACCCCGACAGGGCCCTATGGCTACACCTTC.

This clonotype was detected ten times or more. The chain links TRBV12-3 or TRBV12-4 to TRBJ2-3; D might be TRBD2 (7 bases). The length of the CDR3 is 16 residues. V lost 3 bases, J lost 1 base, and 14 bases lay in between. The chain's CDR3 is CASSFGGGGRTDTQYF. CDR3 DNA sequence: TGTGCCAGCAGTTTCGGCGGCGGGGGCCGCACAGATACGCAGTATTTT.

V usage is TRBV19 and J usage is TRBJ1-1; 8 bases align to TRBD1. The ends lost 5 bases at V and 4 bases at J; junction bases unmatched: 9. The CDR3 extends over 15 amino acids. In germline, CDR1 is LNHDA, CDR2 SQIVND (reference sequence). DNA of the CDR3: TGTGCCAGTAGTGCGCCCAGGGGGCCGGCCACTGAAGCTTTCTTT. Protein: CASSAPRGPATEAFF.

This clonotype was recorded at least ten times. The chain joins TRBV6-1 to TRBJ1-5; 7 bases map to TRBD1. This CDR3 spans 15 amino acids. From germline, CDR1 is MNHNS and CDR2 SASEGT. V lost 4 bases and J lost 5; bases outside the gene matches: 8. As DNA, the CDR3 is TGTGCCAGCAGTGGATTGACAGGGTTGGATCAGCCCCAGCATTTT. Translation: CASSGLTGLDQPQHF.

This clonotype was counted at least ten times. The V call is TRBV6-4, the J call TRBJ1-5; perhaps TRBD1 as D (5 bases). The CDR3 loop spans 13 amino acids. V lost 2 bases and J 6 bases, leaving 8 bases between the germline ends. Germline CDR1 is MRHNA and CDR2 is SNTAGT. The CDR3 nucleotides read TGTGCCAGCAGTGACGAGGGGATTCAGCCCCAGCATTTT. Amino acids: CASSDEGIQPQHF.

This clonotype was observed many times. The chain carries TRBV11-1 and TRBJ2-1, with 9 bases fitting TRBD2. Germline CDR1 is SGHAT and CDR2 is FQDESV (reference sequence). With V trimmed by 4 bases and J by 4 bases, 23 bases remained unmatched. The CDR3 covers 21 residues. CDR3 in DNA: TGTGCCAGCAGCTCACCAAGGCCCGGGACAGATCTAGCGGGGACTTACAATGAGCAGTTCTTC. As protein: CASSSPRPGTDLAGTYNEQFF. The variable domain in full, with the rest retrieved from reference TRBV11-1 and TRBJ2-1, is EAEVAQSPRYKITEKSQAVAFWCDPISGHATLYWYRQILGQGPELLVQFQDESVVDDSQLPKDRFSAERLKGVDSTLKIQPAELGDSAMYLCASSSPRPGTDLAGTYNEQFFGPGTRLTVL.

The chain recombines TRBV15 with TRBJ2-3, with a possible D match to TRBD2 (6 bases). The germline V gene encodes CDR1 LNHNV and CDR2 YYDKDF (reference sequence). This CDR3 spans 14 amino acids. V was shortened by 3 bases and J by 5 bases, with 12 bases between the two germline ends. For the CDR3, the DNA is TGTGCCACCAGCAGGAGGCGGGGTAGAGATACGCAGTATTTT. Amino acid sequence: CATSRRRGRDTQYF.

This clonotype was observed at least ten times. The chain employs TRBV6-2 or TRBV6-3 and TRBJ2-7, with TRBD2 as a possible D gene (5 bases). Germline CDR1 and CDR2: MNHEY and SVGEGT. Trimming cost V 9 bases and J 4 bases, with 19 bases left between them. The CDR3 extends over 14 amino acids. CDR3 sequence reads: CASGGSGPNYEQYV. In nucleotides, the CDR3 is TGTGCCAGTGGAGGATCCGGGCCAAATTACGAGCAGTACGTC.

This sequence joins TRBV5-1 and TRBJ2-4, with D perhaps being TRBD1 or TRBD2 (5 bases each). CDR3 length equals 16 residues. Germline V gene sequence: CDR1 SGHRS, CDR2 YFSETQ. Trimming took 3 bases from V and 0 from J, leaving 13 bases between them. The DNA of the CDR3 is TGCGCCAGCAGCTCCTCGGGGACGGGAGCCAAAAACATTCAGTACTTC. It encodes CASSSSGTGAKNIQYF.